This T cell receptor (beta chain) was captured in a study of blood T cell repertoires in COVID-19. Study at large: Sample material is recorded as cDNA or gDNA derived from T cells, B-cell-depleted T cells, or PBMCs.

Comments on this clone: A read error is possible here, since a much larger clone lies one base away. The same CDR3 arises from other DNA sequences in this sample as well.

Sequencing was performed with immunoSEQ multiplex PCR; in TCRdb, only in-frame clones are kept and a portion is missing. In the table there are a few hundred thousand clones, 88% of which are singletons. Which cohort a participant joined came from the clinical history participants gave. The CDR3 covers 13 residues. V was trimmed by 5 bases and J by 2 bases, leaving 9 bases between them. Germline V gene sequence: CDR1 LGHDT, CDR2 YNNKEL (reference sequence). The chain uses TRBV3-1 (or the pseudogene TRBV3-2) and TRBJ1-2, with D possibly matching TRBD1 (6 bases). The sequence derives from a woman between 18 and 29 years old who had recovered from COVID-19. Sequencing used PBMCs or T cells enriched from blood (not recorded which). CDR3 protein: CASSLGQNYGYTF. In DNA, the CDR3 is TGTGCCAGCAGCTTAGGACAGAACTATGGCTACACCTTC.